Listed here is a single T cell receptor (beta chain). The target of this receptor is not known. No base quality values were provided; no much bigger clone lies one nucleotide off. For the CD8 naive samples, CD45RO-negative cells were positively selected for CCR7, yielding a CD45RA+CCR7+ population from which TemRA cells were excluded. The donors were healthy, HIV-negative adults who had no recently reported acute infections or vaccinations. All donors were Caucasian adults living in Nashville, Tennessee, USA. Blood was collected by leukapheresis, and PBMCs were isolated by Ficoll-Histopaque density gradient centrifugation and then cryopreserved in liquid nitrogen vapor phase. Purity and quantity of every magnetically sorted T cell population were checked by analytical flow cytometry. Genomic DNA was isolated from every sorted fraction and measured by UV absorbance on a Nanodrop 2000c. The data were taken from a study of shared clonotypes between healthy human individuals (dated by TCRdb to 2018 to 2021). Describing the broader study: Two women and a few men aged 18 to 49 years were included in the cohort. For each donor, CD4 naive and CD4 memory were each run on three plates, CD8 naive on two plates, and CD8 memory on one plate. The study deeply sequenced blood TCR repertoires of about 5 healthy adults to estimate repertoire size and the extent of clonotype sharing between individuals. To increase sequencing depth and limit assay-specific biases, TCR repertoire library preparation and sequencing were carried out by different laboratories using diverse techniques. Leukapheresis yielded between about 0.94 and 8.9 billion PBMCs per donor. Points the paper makes about the study in general: The genetic and exposure-history diversity represented was limited by the small number of donors. Naive subsets generally had larger estimated clonotype richness than memory subsets did. Approximately 5% of naive CD4, approximately 3.7% of naive CD8, around 2.3% of memory CD4, and 0.4% of memory CD8 clonotypes were shared across several donors. Incomplete sequencing was indicated by rarefaction of sorted-subset datasets, despite the large sequencing depth. Clonotypes shared by all four sorted-subset donors showed higher generation probabilities than non-shared clonotypes. Based on pairwise subsampling, the degree of clonotype sharing among donors was expected to be affected by sequencing depth. Sampling was restricted to blood, and TCR repertoires in tissue are likely to differ from TCR repertoires in blood.

Between the V and J ends, shortened by 4 bases and 1 base respectively, the junction contains 12 bases. From the germline V gene, CDR1 is SGHDT and CDR2 is YYEEEE. The CDR3 starts with the cysteine, ends with the phenylalanine, and has 14 residues. Just CDR3 DNA is preserved here, 42 bases in frame from base 1. Using the deep immunoSEQ assay, TCR CDR3 regions were amplified from genomic DNA by multiplex PCR. Extracted genomic DNA from each cell subset was spread evenly across all wells of several immunoSEQ 96-well plates, with each plate serving as a replicate. For sorted subsets, approximately 200 ng of genomic DNA, equivalent to tens of thousands of T cell genomes, went into each replicate PCR. The purified libraries were quantified using a Qubit 3.0 fluorometer, sized with a Bioanalyzer 2100, and then quantified again using the KAPA Library Quantification kit. Every immunoSEQ 96-well plate was sequenced on a dedicated single-read 150-cycle Illumina NextSeq 550 flow cell. In the authors' own workflow: Because the immunoSEQ output included only junctional sequences and no quality scores, the filtering could not be the same as the filtering used for full-length reads. Sequences were annotated with PyIR, a Python wrapper for IgBLAST v1.9, using IMGT germline references to assign V/J genes and CDR3. Reads with weak V/J assignments (E-value above 1e-6), missing CDR3, stop codons, out-of-frame junctions, or ambiguous translated residues were removed. V3J clonotypes were defined as sequences sharing an identical inferred V gene, J gene, and CDR3 amino acid sequence. The percentage overlap between two repertoires was calculated by dividing the number of shared unique clonotypes by the size of the smaller repertoire. Richness of each repertoire was evaluated using RTK rarefaction, the Chao1 estimator, and Recon v2.1 estimates of unobserved clonotypes. OLGA was used to compute generation probabilities for all TCRbeta clonotypes that the gDNA method yielded from a few donors. This immuneACCESS table, as held by TCRdb, lists in-frame sequences with V and J called but not all clones. Of the missing ones, under half trace to an unresolved V gene in checked studies; the others have no known cause. The DNA was the basis for D and trimming; V, J and clone size are from that table. Present in this sample are hundreds of thousands of clones, over 90% of which were seen just once. The ten largest clones add up to less than 25% of the sample.

The origin of this receptor is a man aged 30-40 years in good health. This chain is built from TRBV5-6 and TRBJ2-7, with the D gene too uncertain to name. The sample was naive CD8+ T cells sorted from blood. The cell subset or site label on this specimen signifies: CD45RA+CCR7+. The bases read TGTGCCAGCAGCCCCACCTGGGATTCCTACGAGCAGTACTTC. Its protein product is CASSPTWDSYEQYF.